This T cell receptor beta chain was sequenced in a study of T cell changes during pregnancy in multiple sclerosis. Assay: immunoSEQ multiplex PCR; the TCRdb copy retains only in-frame clones and omits some. The sample carries just under 65,000 clones, around 96% recorded once. Germline V gene data show CDR1 as MNHNY and CDR2 as SVGAGI (reference sequence). Trimming removed 2 bases at V and 2 bases at J, with 12 bases between. The CDR3 spans 15 residues. The sequence was obtained from a female donor with multiple sclerosis, enrolled in a pregnancy study. Sequenced material: CD8+ T cells from peripheral blood mononuclear cells, taken after pregnancy. This chain joins TRBV6-6 and TRBJ1-2, with TRBD1 as a possible D gene (6 bases). This CDR3 reads CASSYTSQGNYGYTF. CDR3 bases: TGTGCCAGCAGTTACACCTCACAGGGAAACTATGGCTACACCTTC.